This TCR beta chain was sequenced in a study of T and B cells in COVID-19 patients. Each TRB amplification used roughly 220-550 ng of genomic DNA from blood. TRB rearrangements were amplified by multiplex PCR with BIOMED2 TRB-A/B primers. TCRdb reprocessed the multiplex PCR reads with MiXCR, giving one entry per CDR3 protein. This table has some 4,000 distinct CDR3 sequences, roughly 20% appearing once. Comment on this clonotype: The antigen is not known. Sequence at one end of the junction differs from germline and may be a read error.

Findings of the study overall: Patients with COVID-19 reportedly showed strongly skewed T cell receptor beta variable and joining gene usage.

The germline gives CDR1 SEHNR, CDR2 FQNEAQ (reference sequence). The CDR3 runs 14 residues. The TCR comes from a human donor with active COVID-19. V usage is TRBV7-9 and J usage is TRBJ1-5, with a tentative D call TRBD1 (6 bases). The source material was blood. CDR3 nucleotides: TGTGCCAGCAGTTTAGGGGGAGACAATCAGCCCCAGCATTTT. Protein sequence: CASSLGGDNQPQHF. Variable domain in full (rest from reference TRBV7-9 and TRBJ1-5): DTGVSQNPRHKITKRGQNVTFRCDPISEHNRLYWYRQTLGQGPEFLTYFQNEAQLEKSRLLSDRFSAERPKGSFSTLEIQRTEQGDSAMYLCASSLGGDNQPQHFGDGTRLSIL.